This TCR beta chain stems from a study of CD8 T cells in Susac syndrome. The RNA input was roughly 0.45 to 1 ug, and it was reverse transcribed with random hexamers. Amplification of TCR beta CDR3 across 54 Vbeta and 13 Jbeta was performed with immunoSEQ multiplex PCR. TCRdb redid the calling of the immunoSEQ multiplex PCR reads with MiXCR, one entry per CDR3 protein. The repertoire holds 150,000 to 180,000 distinct CDR3 sequences, with about 95% as singletons. Per germline, CDR1 DFQATT and CDR2 SNEGSKA (reference sequence). CDR3 length equals 13 residues. With 6 bases removed from V and 4 bases from J, the gap between germline ends came to 15 bases. The multiple sclerosis controls were treatment-naive patients with relapsing-remitting disease that was stable or active. FACS was used to enrich TEMRA cells, whereas the CD8+ and CD4+ T cells were obtained by negative isolation.

V usage is TRBV20-1 and J usage is TRBJ1-2; D gene unclear. Material for sequencing was CD8+ T cells from PBMCs. The receptor's source is a human donor with multiple sclerosis. The CDR3 sequence is CSARESRFYGYTF. The CDR3 DNA follows: TGCAGTGCGAGGGAGTCCCGATTCTATGGCTACACCTTC.